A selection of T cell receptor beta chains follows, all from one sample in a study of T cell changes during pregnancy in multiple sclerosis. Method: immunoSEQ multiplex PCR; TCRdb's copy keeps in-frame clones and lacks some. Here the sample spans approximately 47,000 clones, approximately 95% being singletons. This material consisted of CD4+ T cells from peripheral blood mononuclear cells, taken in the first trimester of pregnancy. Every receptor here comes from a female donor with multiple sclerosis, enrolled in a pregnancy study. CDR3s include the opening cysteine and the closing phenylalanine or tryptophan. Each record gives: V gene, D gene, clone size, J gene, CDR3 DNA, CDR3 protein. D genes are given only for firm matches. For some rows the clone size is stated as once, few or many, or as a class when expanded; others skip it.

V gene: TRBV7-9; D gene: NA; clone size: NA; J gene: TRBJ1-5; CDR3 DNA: TGTGCCAGCAGCTTAGGGAGGGGCCAGCCCCAGCATTTT; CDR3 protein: CASSLGRGQPQHF
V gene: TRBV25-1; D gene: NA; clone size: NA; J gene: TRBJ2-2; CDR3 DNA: TGTGCCAGCAGCCGGAGCAGTAACACCGGGGAGCTGTTTTTT; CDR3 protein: CASSRSSNTGELFF
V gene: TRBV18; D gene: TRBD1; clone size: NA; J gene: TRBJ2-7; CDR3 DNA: TGTGCCAGCTCACCGGGGGACAGCTACGAGCAGTACTTC; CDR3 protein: CASSPGDSYEQYF
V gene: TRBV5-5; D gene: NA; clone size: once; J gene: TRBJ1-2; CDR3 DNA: TGTGCCAGCAGCTTGGCAGGGTTCTATGGCTACACCTTC; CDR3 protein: CASSLAGFYGYTF
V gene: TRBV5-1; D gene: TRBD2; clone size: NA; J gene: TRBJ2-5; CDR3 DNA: TGCGCCAGCAGCTTGGAAGGTGGGACTAGCGGAGAGACCCAGTACTTC; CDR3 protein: CASSLEGGTSGETQYF
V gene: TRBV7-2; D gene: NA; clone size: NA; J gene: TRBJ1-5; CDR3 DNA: TGTGCCAGCAGCGTCAACGGGCAGCCCCAGCATTTT; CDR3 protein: CASSVNGQPQHF
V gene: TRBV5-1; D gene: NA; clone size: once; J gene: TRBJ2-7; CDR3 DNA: TGCGCCAGCAGCTTGACGACTCTGGACGAGCAGTACTTC; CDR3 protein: CASSLTTLDEQYF
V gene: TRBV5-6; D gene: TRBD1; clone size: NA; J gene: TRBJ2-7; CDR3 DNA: TGTGCCAGCAGACCGCCGGGACAGGGTTCGTACGAGCAGTACTTC; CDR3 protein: CASRPPGQGSYEQYF
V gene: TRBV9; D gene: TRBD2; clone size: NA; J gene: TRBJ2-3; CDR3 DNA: TGTGCCAGCAGCGTCTCCCCTAGGACTAGCGGGGGGGTAGATACGCAGTATTTT; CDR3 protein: CASSVSPRTSGGVDTQYF
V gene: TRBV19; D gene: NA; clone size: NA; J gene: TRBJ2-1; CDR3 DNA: TGTGCCAGTAGTATAGTCCGACAGTCTGGCGGTGAGCAGTTCTTC; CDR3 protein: CASSIVRQSGGEQFF
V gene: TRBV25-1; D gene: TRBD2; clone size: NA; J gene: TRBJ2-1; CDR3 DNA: TGTGCCAGCAGTGGAGTAGCGGGGACCCCGGGCAATGAGCAGTTCTTC; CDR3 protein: CASSGVAGTPGNEQFF
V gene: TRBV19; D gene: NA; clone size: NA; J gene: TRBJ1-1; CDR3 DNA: TGTGCCAGTAGTAGAAATAGTGTGAACACTGAAGCTTTCTTT; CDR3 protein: CASSRNSVNTEAFF
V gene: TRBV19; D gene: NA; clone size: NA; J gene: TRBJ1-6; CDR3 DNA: TGTGCCAGTAAATCTCGGGGGGAGAATTCACCCCTCCACTTT; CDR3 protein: CASKSRGENSPLHF
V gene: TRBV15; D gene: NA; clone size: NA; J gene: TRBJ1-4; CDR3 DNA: TGTGCCACCAGCCCCCCAGGTTATGAAAAACTGTTTTTT; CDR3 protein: CATSPPGYEKLFF
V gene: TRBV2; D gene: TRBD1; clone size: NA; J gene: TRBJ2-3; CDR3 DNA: TGTGCCAGCAGTGCCGGGACAGGGTCCACAGATACGCAGTATTTT; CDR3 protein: CASSAGTGSTDTQYF
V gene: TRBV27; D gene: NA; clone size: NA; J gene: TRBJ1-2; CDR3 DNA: TGTGCCAGCAGTTTCCGGGTTAGCCATGGCTACACCTTC; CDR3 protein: CASSFRVSHGYTF
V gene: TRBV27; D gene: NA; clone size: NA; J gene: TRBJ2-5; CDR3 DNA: TGTGCCAGCAGTTTAAATTTTTTGGCTAGGCGCCAAGAGACCCAGTACTTC; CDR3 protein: CASSLNFLARRQETQYF
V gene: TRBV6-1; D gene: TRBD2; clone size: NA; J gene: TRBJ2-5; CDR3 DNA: TGTGCCAGCAGTGCTTTCCTAGCGGGGGGACAAGAGACCCAGTACTTC; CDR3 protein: CASSAFLAGGQETQYF
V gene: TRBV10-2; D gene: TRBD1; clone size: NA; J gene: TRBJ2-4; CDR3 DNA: TGCGCCAGCAGTGTAGGGGGGACAGGGGGCACAAACATTCAGTACTTC; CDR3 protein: CASSVGGTGGTNIQYF
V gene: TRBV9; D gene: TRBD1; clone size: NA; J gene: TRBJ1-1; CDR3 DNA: TGTGCCAGCAGCGTAGAGACAGGGGGAACCACTGAAGCTTTCTTT; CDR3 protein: CASSVETGGTTEAFF
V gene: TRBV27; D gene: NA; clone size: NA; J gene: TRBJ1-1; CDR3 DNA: TGTGCCAGCTCCCAACCTCACTTGAACACTGAAGCTTTCTTT; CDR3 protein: CASSQPHLNTEAFF
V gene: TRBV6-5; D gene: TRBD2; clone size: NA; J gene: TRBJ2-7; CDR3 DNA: TGTGCCAGCAGTCCACCGGGGGGGCGAGAGCAGTACTTC; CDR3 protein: CASSPPGGREQYF
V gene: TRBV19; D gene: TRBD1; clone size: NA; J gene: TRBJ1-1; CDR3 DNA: TGTGCCAGTAACCTGGGACAGTTGAACACTGAAGCTTTCTTT; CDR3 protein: CASNLGQLNTEAFF
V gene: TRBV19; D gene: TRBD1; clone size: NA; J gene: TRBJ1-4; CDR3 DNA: TGTGCCAGTAGACCTATACAGGGGGCTAATGAAAAACTGTTTTTT; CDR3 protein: CASRPIQGANEKLFF
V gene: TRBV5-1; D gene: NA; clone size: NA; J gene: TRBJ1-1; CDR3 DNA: TGCGCCAGCAGCACCAGGGGCACTGAAGCTTTCTTT; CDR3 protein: CASSTRGTEAFF
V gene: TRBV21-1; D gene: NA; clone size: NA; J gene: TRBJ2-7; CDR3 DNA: TGTGCCAGCAGCTTCCGCCGGGACACCATCTCCTACGAGCAGTACTTC; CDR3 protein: CASSFRRDTISYEQYF
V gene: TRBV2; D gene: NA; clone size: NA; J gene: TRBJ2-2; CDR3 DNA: TGTGCCAGCGTTGGACTCGGGAACACCGGGGAGCTGTTTTTT; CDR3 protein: CASVGLGNTGELFF
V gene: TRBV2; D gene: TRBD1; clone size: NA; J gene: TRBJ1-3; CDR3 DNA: TGTGCCAACCTAGTCCCGGGACAGGATTCCTCTGGAAACACCATATATTTT; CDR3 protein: CANLVPGQDSSGNTIYF
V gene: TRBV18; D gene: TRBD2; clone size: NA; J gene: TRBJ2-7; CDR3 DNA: TGTGCCAGCCAGGGAGGGCTAGCGGGAAACTCCTACGAGCAGTACTTC; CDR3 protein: CASQGGLAGNSYEQYF
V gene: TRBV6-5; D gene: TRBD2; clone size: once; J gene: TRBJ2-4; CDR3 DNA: TGTGCCAGCAGTTACGGGGGGGGTTACATTCAGTACTTC; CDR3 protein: CASSYGGGYIQYF
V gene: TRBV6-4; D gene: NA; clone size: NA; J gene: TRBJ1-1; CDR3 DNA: TGTGCCAGCAGTCAAAGTAGGAACACTGAAGCTTTCTTT; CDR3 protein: CASSQSRNTEAFF
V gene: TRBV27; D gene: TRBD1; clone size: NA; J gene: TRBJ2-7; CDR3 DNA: TGTGCCAGCAGAGGACAGGGGGCATCCTACGAGCAGTACTTC; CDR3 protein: CASRGQGASYEQYF
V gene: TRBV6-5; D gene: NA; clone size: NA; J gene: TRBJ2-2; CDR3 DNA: TGTGCCAGCAGTTACTCGCCGGGACAACTCACCGGGGAGCTGTTTTTT; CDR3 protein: CASSYSPGQLTGELFF
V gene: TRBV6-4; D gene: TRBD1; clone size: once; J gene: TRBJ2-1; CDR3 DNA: TGTGCCAGCAGCGCGGGACAGGGGAAGGTGCAGTTCTTC; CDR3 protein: CASSAGQGKVQFF
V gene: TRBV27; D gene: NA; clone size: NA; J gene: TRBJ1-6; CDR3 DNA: TGTGCCAGCAGTTTATGGACACCTTCTAAGGCTTCACCCCTCCACTTT; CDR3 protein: CASSLWTPSKASPLHF
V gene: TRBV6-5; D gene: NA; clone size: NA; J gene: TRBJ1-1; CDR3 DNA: TGTGCCAGCAGTTCCAGACATACTGAAGCTTTCTTT; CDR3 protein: CASSSRHTEAFF
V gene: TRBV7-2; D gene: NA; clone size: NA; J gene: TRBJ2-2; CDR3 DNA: TGTGCCAGCAGCTTCGTAGCGGCGAACACCGGGGAGCTGTTTTTT; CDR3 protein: CASSFVAANTGELFF
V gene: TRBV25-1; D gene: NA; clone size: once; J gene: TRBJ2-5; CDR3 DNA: TGTGCCAGCAGGGGCGGGCAAGAGACCCAGTACTTC; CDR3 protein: CASRGGQETQYF
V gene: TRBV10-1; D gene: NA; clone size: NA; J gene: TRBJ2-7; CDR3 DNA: TGCGCCAGCCCAGGCGCAGGGGTCTCCTACGAGCAGTACTTC; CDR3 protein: CASPGAGVSYEQYF
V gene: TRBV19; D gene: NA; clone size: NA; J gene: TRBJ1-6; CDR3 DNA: TGTGCCAGTAGAGGAGGACCTTCGAATTCACCCCTCCACTTT; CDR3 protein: CASRGGPSNSPLHF
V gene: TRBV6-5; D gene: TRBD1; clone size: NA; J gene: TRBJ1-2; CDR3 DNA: TGTGCCACCACCCCCTGGCAGGGGGTACTCTATGGCTACACCTTC; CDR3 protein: CATTPWQGVLYGYTF
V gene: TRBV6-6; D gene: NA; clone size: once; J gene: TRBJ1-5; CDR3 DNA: TGTGCCAGCAGACAACGGGAGGGGGGTCAGCCCCAGCATTTT; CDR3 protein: CASRQREGGQPQHF
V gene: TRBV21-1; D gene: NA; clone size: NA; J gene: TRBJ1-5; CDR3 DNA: TGTGCCAGCAGCATCCCCCGGGGACACAGCAGCAATCAGCCCCAGCATTTT; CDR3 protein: CASSIPRGHSSNQPQHF
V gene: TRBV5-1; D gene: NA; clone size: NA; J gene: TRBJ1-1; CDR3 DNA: TGCGCCAGCAGCCGGCCGGGACAAGACACTGAAGCTTTCTTT; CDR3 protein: CASSRPGQDTEAFF
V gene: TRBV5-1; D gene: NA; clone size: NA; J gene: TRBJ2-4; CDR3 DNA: TGCGCCAGCACCGACAGGCCAGAAAACATTCAGTACTTC; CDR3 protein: CASTDRPENIQYF
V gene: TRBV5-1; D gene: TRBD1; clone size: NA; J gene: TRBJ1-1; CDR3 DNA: TGCGCCAGCAGCTTAACAGGGGGCGTTGGCACTGAAGCTTTCTTT; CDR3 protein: CASSLTGGVGTEAFF
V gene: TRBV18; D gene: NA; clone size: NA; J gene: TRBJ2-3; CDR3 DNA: TGTGCCAGCTCACCACCAGGGGTGGCGGGGAGTATGGATACGCAGTATTTT; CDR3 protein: CASSPPGVAGSMDTQYF
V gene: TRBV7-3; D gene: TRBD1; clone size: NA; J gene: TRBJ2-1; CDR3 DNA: TGTGCCAGCAGCAGGGGACAGGGAAGAGTGCAGTTCTTC; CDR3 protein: CASSRGQGRVQFF
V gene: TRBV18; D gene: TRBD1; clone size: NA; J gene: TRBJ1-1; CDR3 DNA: TGTGCCAGCTATACTACAGGGGGTCGAGCTTTCTTT; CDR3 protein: CASYTTGGRAFF
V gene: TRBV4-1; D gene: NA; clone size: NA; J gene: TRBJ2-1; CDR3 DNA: TGCGCCAGCAGACAAACTCATGAGCAGTTCTTC; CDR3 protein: CASRQTHEQFF
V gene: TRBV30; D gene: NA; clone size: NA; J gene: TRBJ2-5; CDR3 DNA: TGTGCCTGGAGCTGGGCAAGGACAGTCCAAGAGACCCAGTACTTC; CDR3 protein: CAWSWARTVQETQYF
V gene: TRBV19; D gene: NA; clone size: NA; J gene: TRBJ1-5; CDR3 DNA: TGTGCCAGTAGGGACCACAGGGTGTATCAGCCCCAGCATTTT; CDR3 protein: CASRDHRVYQPQHF
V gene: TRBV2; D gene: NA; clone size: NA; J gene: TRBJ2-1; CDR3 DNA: TGTGCCAGCAGTGCCCGACTGAACAATGAGCAGTTCTTC; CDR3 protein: CASSARLNNEQFF
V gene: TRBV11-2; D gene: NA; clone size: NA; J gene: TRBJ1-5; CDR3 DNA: TGTGCCAGCAGCTCCCAGGACACTCAGCCCCAGCATTTT; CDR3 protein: CASSSQDTQPQHF
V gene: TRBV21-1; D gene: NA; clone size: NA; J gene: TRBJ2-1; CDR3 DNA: TGTGCCAGCAGACCCCCGCGAGACAGGGCAATTGGCTCCTACAATGAGCAGTTCTTC; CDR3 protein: CASRPPRDRAIGSYNEQFF